The T cell receptor beta chain described here comes from a study of blood T cell repertoires in COVID-19. Germline CDR1 reads KGHDR; CDR2 reads SFDVKD. The CDR3 is 17 amino acids. V was clipped by 2 bases and J by 5 bases; unmatched bases: 10. TCRdb's copy holds only in-frame clones and misses some; the assay was immunoSEQ multiplex PCR. The table includes roughly 140,000 clones, 75% to 85% detected once. The origin of this receptor is a woman in her fifties or sixties with acute or convalescent COVID-19. The sample consisted of peripheral blood. The V gene is TRBV24-1, the J gene TRBJ1-4; the match to TRBD1 covers 7 bases. The CDR3 spells CATSDSPRTGVNEKLFF. Written as DNA, the CDR3 is TGTGCCACCAGTGATTCCCCTCGGACAGGCGTCAATGAAAAACTGTTTTTT.